This entry concerns a single T cell receptor beta chain. After removal of 5 bases from V and 4 bases from J, the junction contained 11 bases not matched to a gene. The CDR3 totals 15 residues. Germline lookup yields CDR1 MDHEN and CDR2 SYDVKM. This entry comes from a study of blood T cell repertoires in COVID-19. Assay used: immunoSEQ multiplex PCR; TCRdb lists only in-frame clones, some missing. The data contain around 310,000 clones, just under 90% of them seen just once; the ten biggest clones take up roughly a tenth. The sample taken for sequencing was PBMCs or T cells enriched from blood (not recorded which). The gene calls are TRBV28 and TRBJ2-7; 7 positions agree with TRBD2. This sequence was found in a woman in her 30s who had recovered from COVID-19. The chain's CDR3 is CASSDRVREGYEQYF. In DNA, the CDR3 is TGTGCCAGCAGTGATCGGGTCAGGGAGGGTTACGAGCAGTACTTC.